Shown below are 12 T cell receptor beta chains from a single sample sequenced in a study of T cell changes during pregnancy in multiple sclerosis. Clones were sequenced by immunoSEQ multiplex PCR, and TCRdb holds only the in-frame ones, with some missing. This table has 100,000 to 130,000 clones, 80% to 95% appearing once. The specimen was peripheral blood, collected in the third trimester of pregnancy. The receptors stem from a female donor in good health, enrolled as a control in a pregnancy study.

This chain uses TRBV4-2 with TRBJ1-5, with D tentatively TRBD1 (5 bases). V lost 5 bases and J 0 bases, leaving 14 bases between the germline ends. CDR3 size: 16 residues. From germline, CDR1 is LGHNA and CDR2 YNFKEQ. The CDR3 DNA reads TGTGCCAGCAGCGACACACTCGGGGGTAGCAATCAGCCCCAGCATTTT. It codes for CASSDTLGGSNQPQHF.

This clone was observed once. V usage is TRBV7-3 and J usage is TRBJ2-7; 8 bases fit TRBD2. Germline CDR1 is SGHTA and CDR2 is FQGTGA. With 3 bases clipped from V and 4 bases from J, the junction kept 8 bases outside the gene matches. There are 15 residues in the CDR3. The CDR3 region is CASSFGASGLYEQYF. The CDR3 DNA is TGTGCCAGCAGCTTTGGGGCTAGCGGGCTTTACGAGCAGTACTTC.

The chain couples TRBV18 to TRBJ1-2, with a possible D match to TRBD1 (6 bases). The CDR3 spans 15 residues. The V gene's germline CDR1 is KGHSH and CDR2 LQKENI. The germline V and J ends were trimmed by 3 bases and 5 bases, with 16 bases remaining between them. CDR3 sequence: CASSPRQGFPYGYTF. In nucleotides, the CDR3 is TGTGCCAGCTCACCGCGCCAGGGGTTCCCATATGGCTACACCTTC.

This chain links TRBV4-3 with TRBJ2-2; 12 positions match TRBD2. This CDR3 is built from 18 residues. Germline CDR1 and CDR2: LGHNA and YSLEER. The V and J ends lost 6 bases and 6 bases, in that order; junction bases with no gene match: 14. The CDR3 spells CASSWGLAGGHRPGELFF. The CDR3, as DNA: TGCGCCAGCAGTTGGGGCCTAGCGGGGGGGCATCGCCCCGGGGAGCTGTTTTTT.

The CDR3 loop reads CASSLPTGRQAGELFF. The CDR3, as DNA: TGTGCCAGCAGCTTACCGACAGGCCGCCAGGCCGGGGAGCTGTTTTTT. This chain joins TRBV7-6 and TRBJ2-2; tentatively, D is TRBD1 (6 bases). The CDR3 is 16 residues long. V was shortened by 2 bases and J by 6 bases, with 16 bases between the two germline ends. Germline V CDR1 and CDR2: SGHVS, FNYEAQ.

The chain uses TRBV10-1 and TRBJ1-6; 7 nucleotides match TRBD1. Germline trimming cut 0 bases from V and 2 bases from J; bases unmatched to any gene: 1. Germline V CDR1 and CDR2: WNHNN, SYGVQD (reference sequence). The CDR3 contains 16 residues. CDR3 in DNA: TGCGCCAGCAGTGAGTCCGGGACAGCCTATAATTCACCCCTCCACTTT. Protein product: CASSESGTAYNSPLHF.

V is TRBV9 and J is TRBJ2-1; 10 nucleotides agree with TRBD1. Germline-derived CDR1 and CDR2 are SGDLS and YYNGEE. This CDR3 region has 17 residues. J gave up 2 bases and V 0 bases, and 5 bases lay outside the gene matches. CDR3 sequence: CASSVGQGTGAYNEQFF. The CDR3 nucleotides are TGTGCCAGCAGCGTAGGTCAGGGGACAGGGGCCTACAATGAGCAGTTCTTC.

V is TRBV2 and J is TRBJ1-1; no reliable D call. CDR3 size: 13 residues. V gave up 6 bases and J gave up 0 bases, with 8 bases separating them. CDR1 SNHLY and CDR2 FYNNEI come from the germline V gene. CDR3 protein: CASRAWLNTEAFF. The CDR3 region has the DNA TGTGCCAGCAGGGCCTGGTTGAACACTGAAGCTTTCTTT.

The gene calls are TRBV25-1 and TRBJ1-3, with D possibly TRBD1 on 5 matching bases. The V gene lost 0 bases and the J gene lost 7 bases, with 16 bases spanning the gap. The CDR3 consists of 16 residues. In germline, CDR1 is MGHDK, CDR2 SYGVNS. The CDR3 region is CASSEYIPQGHNTIYF. The CDR3, as DNA: TGTGCCAGCAGTGAATATATTCCGCAAGGACACAACACCATATATTTT.

The CDR3 nucleotides are TGTGCCAGTAGTATTGGCAGGGGGAAGACGTATGAGCAGTTCTTC. Its translation: CASSIGRGKTYEQFF. The rearrangement uses TRBV19 and TRBJ2-1, with 7 nucleotides matching TRBD1. The length of the CDR3 is 15 residues. Germline CDR1 reads LNHDA; CDR2 reads SQIVND (reference sequence). The V and J ends lost 3 bases and 8 bases, in that order; junction bases with no gene match: 10. The full variable domain, with the rest looked up from reference TRBV19 and TRBJ2-1, is DGGITQSPKYLFRKEGQNVTLSCEQNLNHDAMYWYRQDPGQGLRLIYYSQIVNDFQKGDIAEGYSVSREKKESFPLTVTSAQKNPTAFYLCASSIGRGKTYEQFFGPGTRLTVL.

The V and J genes are TRBV25-1 and TRBJ2-2; D unresolved. The germline V gene encodes CDR1 MGHDK and CDR2 SYGVNS. CDR3 length: 11 amino acids. Trimming shortened V by 8 bases and J by 3 bases, and 4 bases separated the two germline ends. CDR3 in amino acids: CASHYTGELFF. As DNA, the CDR3 is TGTGCCAGCCACTACACCGGGGAGCTGTTTTTT.

The chain is built from TRBV5-8 and TRBJ1-5; no reliable D call. The germline CDR1 and CDR2 sequences are SGHTS and YDEGEE. Trimming removed 4 bases at V and 1 base at J, with 9 bases between. The CDR3 has 14 residues. DNA for the CDR3: TGTGCCAGCAGCCCGGGTGGGAGCAATCAGCCCCAGCATTTT. Translating it yields CASSPGGSNQPQHF.